A selection of T cell receptor beta chains follows, all from one sample in a study of blood T cell repertoires in COVID-19. Here immunoSEQ multiplex PCR was the method, and the copy in TCRdb shows in-frame clones only, minus some. The repertoire includes roughly 400,000 clones, less than 95% of them detected once, and about 0.6% sits in the top ten. The sequenced sample was PBMCs or T cells enriched from blood (not recorded which). Every receptor here comes from a young man who had recovered from COVID-19. CDR3s include the opening cysteine and the closing phenylalanine or tryptophan. Fields, in order: V gene, clone size, D gene, J gene, CDR3 length, CDR3 DNA, CDR3 protein. A D gene is named only where the DNA matches it firmly. Only some rows state a clone size, as once, few, many or a class for expanded clones.

v_gene: TRBV19
abundance: .
d_gene: .
j_gene: TRBJ2-1
len: 19
CDR3nt: TGTGCCAGTAGTATATGTAAGCGGGCGCCGGCAAGGAGATACAATGAGCAGTTCTTC
CDR3aa: CASSICKRAPARRYNEQFF

v_gene: TRBV4-1
abundance: many
d_gene: TRBD2
j_gene: TRBJ2-3
len: 19
CDR3nt: TGCGCCAGCAGCCAGGCAGGACTAAGACTAGCCGAGAGAACAGATACGCAGTATTTT
CDR3aa: CASSQAGLRLAERTDTQYF

v_gene: TRBV6-1
abundance: .
d_gene: TRBD2
j_gene: TRBJ2-7
len: 17
CDR3nt: TGTGCCAGCAGTGAATTTGGGGCGCGGGGGGCGGCCTACGAGCAGTACTTC
CDR3aa: CASSEFGARGAAYEQYF

v_gene: TRBV3-1/TRBV3-2
abundance: .
d_gene: TRBD2
j_gene: TRBJ2-7
len: 15
CDR3nt: TGTGCCAGCAGCCCCCGGGTAGCGGGGGCCTACGAGCAGTACTTC
CDR3aa: CASSPRVAGAYEQYF

v_gene: TRBV28
abundance: once
d_gene: .
j_gene: TRBJ1-1
len: 13
CDR3nt: TGTGCCAGCAGTGATTGGGAGGACACTGAAGCTTTCTTT
CDR3aa: CASSDWEDTEAFF

v_gene: TRBV12-3/TRBV12-4
abundance: .
d_gene: .
j_gene: TRBJ2-7
len: 13
CDR3nt: TGTGCCAGCAGTTCGAGTATAGTCACAGGTCCGTACTTC
CDR3aa: CASSSSIVTGPYF

v_gene: TRBV5-4
abundance: .
d_gene: .
j_gene: TRBJ1-2
len: 17
CDR3nt: TGTGCCAGCAGCCTGGCAAGCGGGACCCGGGCGGACGGGGGCTACACCTTC
CDR3aa: CASSLASGTRADGGYTF

v_gene: TRBV15
abundance: .
d_gene: .
j_gene: TRBJ1-1
len: 13
CDR3nt: TGTGCCACCAGCAGAGGGCTTTCGCCTGAAGCTTTCTTT
CDR3aa: CATSRGLSPEAFF

v_gene: TRBV7-3
abundance: .
d_gene: .
j_gene: TRBJ2-3
len: 19
CDR3nt: TGTGCCAGCAGCTTAAAGAGTACAGGGCTTACCCTTAGCACAGATACGCAGTATTTT
CDR3aa: CASSLKSTGLTLSTDTQYF

v_gene: TRBV10-1
abundance: .
d_gene: .
j_gene: TRBJ1-3
len: 15
CDR3nt: TGCGCCAGCAGTGAGTCGTCGGGGGCTGGAAACACCATATATTTT
CDR3aa: CASSESSGAGNTIYF

v_gene: TRBV29-1
abundance: .
d_gene: TRBD1
j_gene: TRBJ1-1
len: 15
CDR3nt: TGCAGCGTTGAACGTCAGGGGGGCTGGGGAACTGAAGCTTTCTTT
CDR3aa: CSVERQGGWGTEAFF

v_gene: TRBV29-1
abundance: .
d_gene: .
j_gene: TRBJ1-1
len: 12
CDR3nt: TGCAGCGTATATAGGGGGGGCACTGAAGCTTTCTTT
CDR3aa: CSVYRGGTEAFF

v_gene: TRBV5-4
abundance: .
d_gene: TRBD1
j_gene: TRBJ2-1
len: 15
CDR3nt: TGTGCCAGCAGCAAAAAGGACAGGGCCAACAATGAGCAGTTCTTC
CDR3aa: CASSKKDRANNEQFF

v_gene: TRBV27
abundance: .
d_gene: .
j_gene: TRBJ1-3
len: 13
CDR3nt: TGTGCCAGCAGTTTAAATAGCGGAAACACCATATATTTT
CDR3aa: CASSLNSGNTIYF

v_gene: TRBV4-1
abundance: .
d_gene: TRBD1
j_gene: TRBJ1-6
len: 16
CDR3nt: TGCGCCAGCAGCCCCGCTCTCAGGGGGCGGAATTCACCCCTCCACTTT
CDR3aa: CASSPALRGRNSPLHF

v_gene: TRBV19
abundance: .
d_gene: .
j_gene: TRBJ1-2
len: 13
CDR3nt: TGTGCCAGTAGTATCGGGTTTGACTATGGCTACACCTTC
CDR3aa: CASSIGFDYGYTF

v_gene: TRBV27
abundance: .
d_gene: .
j_gene: TRBJ2-2
len: 14
CDR3nt: TGTGCCAGCTCACAGGGAGTTTTAACCGGGGAGCTGTTTTTT
CDR3aa: CASSQGVLTGELFF

v_gene: TRBV5-6
abundance: .
d_gene: .
j_gene: TRBJ1-5
len: 12
CDR3nt: TGTGCCAGCAGCTTGCGGGATCAGCCCCAGCATTTT
CDR3aa: CASSLRDQPQHF

v_gene: TRBV3-1/TRBV3-2
abundance: .
d_gene: TRBD1
j_gene: TRBJ1-1
len: 16
CDR3nt: TGTGCCAGCAGCCAAGACAGGGGGCGAGGTTGGACTGAAGCTTTCTTT
CDR3aa: CASSQDRGRGWTEAFF

v_gene: TRBV6-5
abundance: .
d_gene: TRBD1
j_gene: TRBJ2-7
len: 14
CDR3nt: TGTGCCAGCAGTCGAGGACAGGGAGTCGACGAGCAGTACTTC
CDR3aa: CASSRGQGVDEQYF

v_gene: TRBV5-1
abundance: .
d_gene: .
j_gene: TRBJ1-1
len: 14
CDR3nt: TGCGCCAGCAGCTTGGACAGAGTGGGCACTGAAGCTTTCTTT
CDR3aa: CASSLDRVGTEAFF

v_gene: TRBV11-2
abundance: .
d_gene: TRBD2
j_gene: TRBJ2-5
len: 15
CDR3nt: TGTGCCAGCAGCTCGGAAGCGGGGGGCTGGGAGACCCAGTACTTC
CDR3aa: CASSSEAGGWETQYF

v_gene: TRBV6-1
abundance: .
d_gene: .
j_gene: TRBJ2-5
len: 13
CDR3nt: TGTGCCAGCAGTGAAGGCCAGCGGGTGGCCCAGTACTTC
CDR3aa: CASSEGQRVAQYF

v_gene: TRBV28
abundance: .
d_gene: TRBD2
j_gene: TRBJ2-1
len: 18
CDR3nt: TGTGCCAGCAGTTTAGAGGGACTAGCGGGAGATCGTCACAATGAGCAGTTCTTC
CDR3aa: CASSLEGLAGDRHNEQFF

v_gene: TRBV2
abundance: .
d_gene: TRBD2
j_gene: TRBJ2-7
len: 14
CDR3nt: TGTGCCAGCAGCCGTAGCGGGCTTACCTACGAGCAGTACTTC
CDR3aa: CASSRSGLTYEQYF

v_gene: TRBV7-7
abundance: .
d_gene: .
j_gene: TRBJ2-7
len: 13
CDR3nt: TGTGCCAGCAGCGCAGGGTTTCAGGGCGAGCAGTACTTC
CDR3aa: CASSAGFQGEQYF

v_gene: TRBV19
abundance: .
d_gene: .
j_gene: TRBJ1-4
len: 13
CDR3nt: TGTGCCAGTGCCCGGGAACGAAATGAAAAACTGTTTTTT
CDR3aa: CASARERNEKLFF

v_gene: TRBV2
abundance: .
d_gene: TRBD2
j_gene: TRBJ2-1
len: 13
CDR3nt: TGTGCCAGCGGGGTAGCGGGAGGGGTAAAGCAGTTCTTC
CDR3aa: CASGVAGGVKQFF

v_gene: TRBV7-3
abundance: .
d_gene: .
j_gene: TRBJ2-6
len: 16
CDR3nt: TGTGCCAGCAGCTTATCCCGGAGTTCTGGGGCCAACGTCCTGACTTTC
CDR3aa: CASSLSRSSGANVLTF

v_gene: TRBV5-1
abundance: once
d_gene: .
j_gene: TRBJ2-7
len: 15
CDR3nt: TGCGCCAGCAGCTTGGAAGGGGCAGGCCGCGGCGAGCAGTACTTC
CDR3aa: CASSLEGAGRGEQYF

v_gene: TRBV7-3
abundance: .
d_gene: TRBD2
j_gene: TRBJ2-3
len: 15
CDR3nt: TGTGCCAGCAGCTCGGCTAGCGGCCGCACAGATACGCAGTATTTT
CDR3aa: CASSSASGRTDTQYF

v_gene: TRBV28
abundance: .
d_gene: .
j_gene: TRBJ1-5
len: 15
CDR3nt: TGTGCCAGCGGGGGACCGGGGACTTTCAATCAGCCCCAGCATTTT
CDR3aa: CASGGPGTFNQPQHF

v_gene: TRBV10-1
abundance: .
d_gene: TRBD1
j_gene: TRBJ2-7
len: 14
CDR3nt: TGCGCCAGCAGTGGGTACAGGGGGGCCTACGAGCAGTACTTC
CDR3aa: CASSGYRGAYEQYF

v_gene: TRBV19
abundance: .
d_gene: TRBD1
j_gene: TRBJ1-1
len: 12
CDR3nt: TGTGCCGGAGACAGGGGGAGTTCTGAAGCTTTCTTT
CDR3aa: CAGDRGSSEAFF

v_gene: TRBV6-5
abundance: .
d_gene: .
j_gene: TRBJ1-3
len: 15
CDR3nt: TGTGCCAGCAGTTTTGACTCGAGCTCTGGAAACACCATATATTTT
CDR3aa: CASSFDSSSGNTIYF

v_gene: TRBV27
abundance: .
d_gene: .
j_gene: TRBJ1-1
len: 13
CDR3nt: TGTGCCAGCAGTTTACTGGTGGGCCGGGAAGCTTTCTTT
CDR3aa: CASSLLVGREAFF

v_gene: TRBV14
abundance: .
d_gene: TRBD2
j_gene: TRBJ2-5
len: 17
CDR3nt: TGTGCCAGCAGCCAAGATATTAAGGCGGGAGTCGGGGAGACCCAGTACTTC
CDR3aa: CASSQDIKAGVGETQYF

v_gene: TRBV27
abundance: .
d_gene: TRBD1
j_gene: TRBJ1-6
len: 19
CDR3nt: TGTGCCAGCAGTTTACCGGCCGACAGGGAGGTATCCTATAATTCACCCCTCCACTTT
CDR3aa: CASSLPADREVSYNSPLHF

v_gene: TRBV6-5
abundance: .
d_gene: .
j_gene: TRBJ1-1
len: 15
CDR3nt: TGTGCCAGCAGTTACTTCGGACTCCGGAACACTGAAGCTTTCTTT
CDR3aa: CASSYFGLRNTEAFF

v_gene: TRBV18
abundance: .
d_gene: .
j_gene: TRBJ1-1
len: 15
CDR3nt: TGTGCCAGCTCATCTAGCCGAGGCAGGAACACTGAAGCTTTCTTT
CDR3aa: CASSSSRGRNTEAFF

v_gene: TRBV7-9
abundance: .
d_gene: .
j_gene: TRBJ1-6
len: 13
CDR3nt: TGTGCCAGCAGCTTACGGGGTTTCTCACCCCTCCACTTT
CDR3aa: CASSLRGFSPLHF

v_gene: TRBV7-8
abundance: .
d_gene: .
j_gene: TRBJ1-4
len: 13
CDR3nt: TGTGCCAGCAGCCTGGGCCGTCATGAAAAACTGTTTTTT
CDR3aa: CASSLGRHEKLFF

v_gene: TRBV20-1
abundance: .
d_gene: .
j_gene: TRBJ2-7
len: 11
CDR3nt: TGCAGTGCCCGGGTTTCCTACGAGCAGTACTTC
CDR3aa: CSARVSYEQYF

v_gene: TRBV5-1
abundance: .
d_gene: .
j_gene: TRBJ2-7
len: 17
CDR3nt: TGCGCCAGCAGCGGTGGGGGTTTTGGGGACAAAGCCTACGAGCAGTACTTC
CDR3aa: CASSGGGFGDKAYEQYF

v_gene: TRBV12-5
abundance: .
d_gene: TRBD1
j_gene: TRBJ1-1
len: 15
CDR3nt: TGTGCTAGTGGTTTGCCACGGACAGGTGACACTGAAGCTTTCTTT
CDR3aa: CASGLPRTGDTEAFF

v_gene: TRBV4-2
abundance: .
d_gene: TRBD2
j_gene: TRBJ2-7
len: 17
CDR3nt: TGTGCCAGCAGCCAAGACGGACTAGCGGGAGCCTCCTACGAGCAGTACTTC
CDR3aa: CASSQDGLAGASYEQYF

v_gene: TRBV11-2
abundance: .
d_gene: TRBD2
j_gene: TRBJ2-1
len: 19
CDR3nt: TGTGCCAGCAGCCCCGCGCCAGCGGGGGGGCTTGGTTCCTACAATGAGCAGTTCTTC
CDR3aa: CASSPAPAGGLGSYNEQFF

v_gene: TRBV19
abundance: .
d_gene: .
j_gene: TRBJ1-2
len: 16
CDR3nt: TGTGCCAGTAGTATGGGCGGCGGGATGGCAAGCTATGGCTACACCTTC
CDR3aa: CASSMGGGMASYGYTF

v_gene: TRBV19
abundance: .
d_gene: .
j_gene: TRBJ1-2
len: 15
CDR3nt: TGTGCCAGTACCACCCAAATGGGGGGGAGGTATGGCTACACCTTC
CDR3aa: CASTTQMGGRYGYTF

v_gene: TRBV6-5
abundance: .
d_gene: .
j_gene: TRBJ2-2
len: 14
CDR3nt: TGTGCCAGCAGTTACTCCGACAGTTCCGGGGAGCTGTTTTTT
CDR3aa: CASSYSDSSGELFF

v_gene: TRBV18
abundance: .
d_gene: TRBD1
j_gene: TRBJ1-2
len: 14
CDR3nt: TGTGCCAGCTCTTCGCAGGGGGCGAACTATGGCTACACCTTC
CDR3aa: CASSSQGANYGYTF

v_gene: TRBV11-2
abundance: .
d_gene: TRBD2
j_gene: TRBJ2-3
len: 19
CDR3nt: TGTGCCAGCAGCTTTCAATCTTTCGCGGGAGTACCTAGCACAGATACGCAGTATTTT
CDR3aa: CASSFQSFAGVPSTDTQYF

v_gene: TRBV27
abundance: .
d_gene: .
j_gene: TRBJ1-1
len: 14
CDR3nt: TGTGCCAGCAGTAGCACAGGGAGGAACACTGAAGCTTTCTTT
CDR3aa: CASSSTGRNTEAFF

v_gene: TRBV28
abundance: .
d_gene: TRBD1
j_gene: TRBJ1-2
len: 14
CDR3nt: TGTGCCATCCTCCGGGACAGGGGGCGCGGTGGCTACACCTTC
CDR3aa: CAILRDRGRGGYTF

v_gene: TRBV10-3
abundance: .
d_gene: .
j_gene: TRBJ1-5
len: 17
CDR3nt: TGTGCCATCAGCTCGGAGGGACGGGCCGGGGGCAATCAGCCCCAGCATTTT
CDR3aa: CAISSEGRAGGNQPQHF

v_gene: TRBV18
abundance: .
d_gene: .
j_gene: TRBJ1-4
len: 15
CDR3nt: TGTGCCAGCTCACCACAGGGACCCGGGGGTGAAAAACTGTTTTTT
CDR3aa: CASSPQGPGGEKLFF

v_gene: TRBV10-3
abundance: .
d_gene: .
j_gene: TRBJ1-1
len: 11
CDR3nt: TGTGCCATCAGTGAGTATCAGGAAGCTTTCTTT
CDR3aa: CAISEYQEAFF